The clone carrying this TCR beta chain has only a few counts. The data are from a study of blood T cell repertoires in COVID-19. About the study: The study drew acute and convalescent COVID-19 samples from the United States, Italy and Spain. T cells, B-cell-depleted T cells, or PBMCs provided the cDNA or gDNA that served as material.

Per germline, CDR1 ENHRY and CDR2 SYGVKD. Trimming cost V 7 bases and J 5 bases; bases outside gene matches: 4. The length of the CDR3 is 15 residues. In the original workflow: Amplifying reference gene primers gave estimates of nucleated cell counts. Sequenced by immunoSEQ multiplex PCR; TCRdb stores in-frame clones only, minus some. That table gives V, J and clone size, and the DNA gave D and trimming. The sample has about 140,000 clones, roughly three quarters seen once. The chain has TRBV10-3 and TRBJ2-3, with TRBD2 matching over 15 bases. This TCR came from a man in his sixties with acute or convalescent COVID-19. The sample consisted of peripheral blood. This chain's CDR3 is CAITPGLAGGDTQYF. CDR3 DNA sequence: TGTGCCATCACCCCGGGACTAGCGGGAGGAGATACGCAGTATTTT.